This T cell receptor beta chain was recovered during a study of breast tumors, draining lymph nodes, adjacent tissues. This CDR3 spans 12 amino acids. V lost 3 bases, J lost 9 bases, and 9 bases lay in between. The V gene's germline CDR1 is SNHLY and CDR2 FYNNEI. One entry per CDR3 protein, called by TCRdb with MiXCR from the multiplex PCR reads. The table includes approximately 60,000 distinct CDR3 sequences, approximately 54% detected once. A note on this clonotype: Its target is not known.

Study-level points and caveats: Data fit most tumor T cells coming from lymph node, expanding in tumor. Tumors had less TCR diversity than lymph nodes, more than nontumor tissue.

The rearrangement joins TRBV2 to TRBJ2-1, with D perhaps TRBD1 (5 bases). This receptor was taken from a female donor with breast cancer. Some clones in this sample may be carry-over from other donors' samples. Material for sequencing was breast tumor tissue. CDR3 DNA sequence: TGTGCCAGCAGTGATAGGGGCGTTGAGCAGTTCTTC. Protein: CASSDRGVEQFF.